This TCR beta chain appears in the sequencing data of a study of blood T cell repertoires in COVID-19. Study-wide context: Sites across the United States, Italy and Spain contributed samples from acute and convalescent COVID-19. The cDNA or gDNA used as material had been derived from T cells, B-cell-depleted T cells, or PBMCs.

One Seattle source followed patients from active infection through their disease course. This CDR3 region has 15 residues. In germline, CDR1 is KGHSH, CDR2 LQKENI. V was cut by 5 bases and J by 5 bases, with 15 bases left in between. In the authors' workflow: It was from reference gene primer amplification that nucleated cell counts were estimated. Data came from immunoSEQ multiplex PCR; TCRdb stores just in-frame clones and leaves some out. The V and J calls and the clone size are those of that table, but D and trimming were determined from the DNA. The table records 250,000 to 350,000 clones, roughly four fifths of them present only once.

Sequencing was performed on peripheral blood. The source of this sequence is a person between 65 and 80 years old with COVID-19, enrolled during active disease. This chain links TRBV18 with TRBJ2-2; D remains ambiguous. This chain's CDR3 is CASSMTGWQTGELFF. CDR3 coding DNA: TGTGCCAGCTCAATGACCGGGTGGCAGACCGGGGAGCTGTTTTTT.